Detailed here is one T cell receptor (beta chain). Its target is not known. No neoadjuvant therapy was given to the selected pancreatic ductal adenocarcinoma patients before their surgery. There are 12 residues in the CDR3. The V and J ends lost 6 bases and 0 bases respectively, with 6 bases between them. Germline-derived CDR1 and CDR2 are LNHDA and SQIVND (reference sequence). The repertoire was sequenced with immunoSEQ multiplex PCR; TCRdb's copy has only in-frame clones and lacks some. The table has around 94,000 clones, roughly 95% seen once. The data were taken from a study of T cells in pancreatic ductal adenocarcinoma. Study-level results: Blood clonality (roughly 0.07) did not differ significantly from tumor (approximately 0.1). Tumors hold more CD45RO+ effector T cells, which may bias toward lower diversity. The resected pancreatic cancer cohort was biased toward the minority with early-stage disease.

The material sequenced was PBMCs. The TCR was taken from a human donor with pancreatic ductal adenocarcinoma. V is TRBV19 and J is TRBJ2-7; D is uncertain. The CDR3 nucleotides read TGTGCCAGTAGCCAGTTCTCCTACGAGCAGTACTTC. Translation gives CASSQFSYEQYF. Complete variable domain (other parts from reference TRBV19 and TRBJ2-7): DGGITQSPKYLFRKEGQNVTLSCEQNLNHDAMYWYRQDPGQGLRLIYYSQIVNDFQKGDIAEGYSVSREKKESFPLTVTSAQKNPTAFYLCASSQFSYEQYFGPGTRLTVT.